This T cell receptor (beta chain) was retrieved from a study of T cell repertoires in cytomegalovirus infection. This clonotype showed up just a few times. Its antigen is currently unknown. TCRdb re-derived calls from the reads in MiXCR, one entry per CDR3 protein. The data contain under 50,000 distinct CDR3 sequences, 20% of them seen just once; the ten biggest clones take up under 20%. The material sequenced was PBMCs, sequenced either directly or after in vitro stimulation (not recorded which). The sequence was obtained from a human donor in good health (CMV status not recorded). Some clones in this sample may be carry-over from other donors' samples.

The CDR3 sequence is CASSPVQETQYF. In DNA, the CDR3 is TGTGCCAGCAGCCCTGTCCAAGAGACCCAGTACTTC. The chain joins TRBV7-6 to TRBJ2-5; D is uncertain. The CDR3 has 12 amino acids. CDR1 is SGHVS, CDR2 FNYEAQ, per germline. The V gene lost 5 bases and the J gene lost 1 base, with 5 bases spanning the gap.